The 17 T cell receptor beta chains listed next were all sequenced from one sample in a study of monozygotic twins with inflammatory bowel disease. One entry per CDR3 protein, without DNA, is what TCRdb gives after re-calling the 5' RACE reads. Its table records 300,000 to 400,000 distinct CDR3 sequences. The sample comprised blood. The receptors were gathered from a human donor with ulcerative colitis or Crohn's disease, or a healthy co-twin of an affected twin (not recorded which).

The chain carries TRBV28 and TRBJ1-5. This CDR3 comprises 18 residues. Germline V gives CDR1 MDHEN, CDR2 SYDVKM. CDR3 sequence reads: CASSHGETYFRVHQPQHF.

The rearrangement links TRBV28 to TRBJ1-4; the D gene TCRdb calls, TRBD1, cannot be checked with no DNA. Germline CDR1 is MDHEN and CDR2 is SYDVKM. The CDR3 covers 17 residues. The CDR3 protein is CASSLTGQGLTNEKLFF.

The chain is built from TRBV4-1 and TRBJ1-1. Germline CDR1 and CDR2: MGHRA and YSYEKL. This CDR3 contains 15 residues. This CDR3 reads CASSQGRGSSTEAFF.

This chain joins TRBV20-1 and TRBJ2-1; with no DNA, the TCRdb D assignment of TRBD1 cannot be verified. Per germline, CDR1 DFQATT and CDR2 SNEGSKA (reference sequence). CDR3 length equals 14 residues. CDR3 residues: CSASQGTKGGEQFF.

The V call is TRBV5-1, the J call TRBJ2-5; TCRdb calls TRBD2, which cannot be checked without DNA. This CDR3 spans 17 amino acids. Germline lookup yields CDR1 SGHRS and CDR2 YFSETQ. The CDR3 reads CASSPMEGGPNQETQYF.

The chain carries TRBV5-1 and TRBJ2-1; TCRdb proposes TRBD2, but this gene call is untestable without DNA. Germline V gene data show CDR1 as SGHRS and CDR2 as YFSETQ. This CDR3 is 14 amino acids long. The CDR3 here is CASSLGTSGGALFF.

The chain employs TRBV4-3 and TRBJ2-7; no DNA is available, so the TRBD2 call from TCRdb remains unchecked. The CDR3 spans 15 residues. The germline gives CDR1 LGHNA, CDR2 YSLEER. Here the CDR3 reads CASSQLAGAAYEQYF.

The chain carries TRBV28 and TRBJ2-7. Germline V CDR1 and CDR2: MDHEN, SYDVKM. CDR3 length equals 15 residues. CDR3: CASTTGSWSSYEQYF.

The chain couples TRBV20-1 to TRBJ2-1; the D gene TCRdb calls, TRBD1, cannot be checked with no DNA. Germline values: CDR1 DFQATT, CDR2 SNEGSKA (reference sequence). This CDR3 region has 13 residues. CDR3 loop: CSARGDRDDEQFF.

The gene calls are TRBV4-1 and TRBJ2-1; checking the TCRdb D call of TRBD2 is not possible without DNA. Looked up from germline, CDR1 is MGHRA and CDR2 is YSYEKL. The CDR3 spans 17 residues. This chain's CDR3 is CASSHGSGRSNYNEQFF.

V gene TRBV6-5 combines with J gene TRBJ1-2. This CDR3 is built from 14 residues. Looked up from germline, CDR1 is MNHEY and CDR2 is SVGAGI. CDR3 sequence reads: CASSYSVGGGGYTF.

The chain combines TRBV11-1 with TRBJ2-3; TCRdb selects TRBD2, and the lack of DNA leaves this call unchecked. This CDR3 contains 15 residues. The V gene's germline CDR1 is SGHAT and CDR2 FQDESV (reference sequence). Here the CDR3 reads CASSVSGTPTDTQYF.

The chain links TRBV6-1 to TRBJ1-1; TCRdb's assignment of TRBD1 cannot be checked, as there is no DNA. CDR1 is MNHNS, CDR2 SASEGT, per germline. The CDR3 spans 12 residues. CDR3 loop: CASRGPTLVAFF.

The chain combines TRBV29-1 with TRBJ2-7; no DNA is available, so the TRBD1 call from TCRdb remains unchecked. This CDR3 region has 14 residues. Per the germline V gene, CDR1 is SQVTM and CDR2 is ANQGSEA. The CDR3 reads CSVDPGQGLHEQYF.

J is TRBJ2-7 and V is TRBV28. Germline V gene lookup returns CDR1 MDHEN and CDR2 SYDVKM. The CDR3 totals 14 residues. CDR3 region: CASSLAARNYEQHF.

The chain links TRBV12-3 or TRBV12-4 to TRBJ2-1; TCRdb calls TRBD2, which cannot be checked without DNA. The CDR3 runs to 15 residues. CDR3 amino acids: CASRSQRGLYNEQFF.

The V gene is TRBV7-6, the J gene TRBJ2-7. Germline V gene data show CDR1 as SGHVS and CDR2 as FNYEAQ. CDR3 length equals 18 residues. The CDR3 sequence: CASSLRAGSVGALYEQYF.